The TCR beta chain described here comes from a study of Ad26.COV2.S vaccination and SARS-CoV-2 variants. The wider study: Donor got 5x10^10 or 1x10^11 viral particles of Ad26.COV2.S.

V lost 0 bases to trimming and J lost 0 bases, with 13 bases between them. CDR1 and CDR2 from the germline V gene are SGHKS and YYEKEE (reference sequence). The CDR3 sequence is 16 residues long. Clones were sequenced by immunoSEQ multiplex PCR, and TCRdb holds only the in-frame ones, with some missing. Of around 450,000 clones in the sample, about 92% are singletons; the top ten hold more than 3.5%. Treatment defined: 19 received Ad26.COV2.S at low or high dose, single or two shots; 5 received placebo; per-sample allocation not given. Day 63 after the first injection of vaccine or placebo was the sampling time.

This receptor was obtained from a person aged 18-60 years who received the Ad26.COV2.S COVID-19 vaccine or a placebo. This specimen was peripheral blood, taken in a trial of Ad26.COV2.S vaccine versus placebo. V usage is TRBV5-5 and J usage is TRBJ2-7, with TRBD2 as a possible D gene (6 bases). In nucleotides, the CDR3 is TGTGCCAGCAGCTTGGGTTTTTCGGGGGTCTCCTACGAGCAGTACTTC. Its translation is CASSLGFSGVSYEQYF.